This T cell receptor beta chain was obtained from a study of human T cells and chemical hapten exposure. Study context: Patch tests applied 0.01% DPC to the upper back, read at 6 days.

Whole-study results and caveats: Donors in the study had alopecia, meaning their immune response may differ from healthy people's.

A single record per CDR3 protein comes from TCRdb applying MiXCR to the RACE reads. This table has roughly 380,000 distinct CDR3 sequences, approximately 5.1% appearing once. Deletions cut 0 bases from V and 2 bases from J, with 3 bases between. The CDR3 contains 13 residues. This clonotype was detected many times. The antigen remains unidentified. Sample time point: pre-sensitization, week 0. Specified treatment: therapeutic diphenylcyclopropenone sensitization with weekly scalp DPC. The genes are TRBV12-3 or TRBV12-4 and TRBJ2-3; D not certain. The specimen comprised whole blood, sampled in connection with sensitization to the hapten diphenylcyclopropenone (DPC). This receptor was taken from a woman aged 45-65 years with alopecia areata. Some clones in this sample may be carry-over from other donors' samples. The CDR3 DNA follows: TGTGCCAGCAGTTTAGCGACCACAGATACGCAGTATTTT. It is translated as CASSLATTDTQYF.